Shown below are 7 T cell receptor beta chains from a single sample sequenced in a study of T-cell reconstitution after alpha-beta-depleted transplantation in children. Preparing the TCRbeta library involved the use of unique molecular identifiers. TCRdb recomputed calls from the PCR reads with MiXCR, one row per CDR3 protein. The sample lists about 610,000 distinct CDR3 sequences, roughly 10% occurring once. The sequenced sample was PBMCs from the stem cell graft donor, obtained from the stem cell graft. Source of these receptors: a human donor who donated a stem cell graft to a child with acute myeloid leukemia.

This chain's CDR3 is CASSSPRLANNEQFF. CDR3 sequence (DNA): TGTGCCAGCAGTTCCCCCAGACTAGCTAACAATGAGCAGTTCTTC. The chain couples TRBV28 to TRBJ2-1; 7 bases line up with TRBD2. Losses at the gene ends were 4 bases for V and 5 bases for J; bases not matched to a gene: 8. Germline loops: CDR1 MDHEN, CDR2 SYDVKM. This CDR3 comprises 15 residues. The full variable domain, with the rest looked up from reference TRBV28 and TRBJ2-1, is DVKVTQSSRYLVKRTGEKVFLECVQDMDHENMFWYRQDPGLGLRLIYFSYDVKMKEKGDIPEGYSVSREKKERFSLILESASTNQTSMYLCASSSPRLANNEQFFGPGTRLTVL.

CDR3: CATSDLALAGSTDTQYF. The CDR3 DNA reads as TGTGCCACCAGTGATTTAGCCCTAGCGGGATCCACAGATACGCAGTATTTT. V gene TRBV24-1 combines with J gene TRBJ2-3; 9 bases are a match to TRBD2. V dropped 1 base and J dropped 2; count of bases not matched to a gene: 6. Germline V gives CDR1 KGHDR, CDR2 SFDVKD. CDR3 length: 17 residues.

This chain uses TRBV4-3 with TRBJ2-3, with TRBD1 as a possible D gene (5 bases). The germline V and J ends were trimmed by 1 base and 5 bases, with 19 bases remaining between them. CDR1 is LGHNA, CDR2 YSLEER, per germline. This CDR3 spans 17 amino acids. In nucleotides, the CDR3 is TGCGCCAGCAGCCAAGGGCGAAGGGGCGAGCCTGGAGATACGCAGTATTTT. Encoded protein: CASSQGRRGEPGDTQYF.

This clonotype appeared many times. The chain links TRBV7-3 to TRBJ1-1; a possible D gene is TRBD1 (5 bases). Germline V gene lookup returns CDR1 SGHTA and CDR2 FQGTGA. V lost 5 bases and J 3 bases, leaving 19 bases between the germline ends. The length of the CDR3 is 16 residues. CDR3 nucleotide sequence: TGTGCCAGCAGCCCCGTTGGGGTTCAGGGTTACACTGAAGCTTTCTTT. It specifies CASSPVGVQGYTEAFF.

This clonotype was recorded many times. The chain is built from TRBV28 and TRBJ2-2; D gene uncertain. Trimming cost V 3 bases and J 1 base, with 6 bases left between them. Looked up from germline, CDR1 is MDHEN and CDR2 is SYDVKM. CDR3 size: 14 residues. The CDR3 region is CASSLMVNTGELFF. Here the CDR3 DNA reads TGTGCCAGCAGTTTGATGGTGAACACCGGGGAGCTGTTTTTT.

The gene calls are TRBV12-3 or TRBV12-4 and TRBJ2-7; the match to TRBD2 covers 10 bases. With V trimmed by 6 bases and J by 5 bases, 7 bases remained unmatched. The CDR3 consists of 14 residues. This chain's CDR3 is CASRPVAGGNEQYF. The CDR3 region has the DNA TGTGCCAGCAGACCGGTAGCGGGAGGAAACGAGCAGTACTTC.

This clonotype came up a few times. The chain joins TRBV28 to TRBJ2-3; unclear D gene. V shed 7 bases and J shed 4 bases, with 6 bases lying between them. The CDR3 has 11 residues. CDR1 is MDHEN, CDR2 SYDVKM, per germline. CDR3 residues: CASKSADTQYF. As DNA, the CDR3 is TGTGCCAGCAAATCCGCAGATACGCAGTATTTT. Variable domain in full (rest from reference TRBV28 and TRBJ2-3): DVKVTQSSRYLVKRTGEKVFLECVQDMDHENMFWYRQDPGLGLRLIYFSYDVKMKEKGDIPEGYSVSREKKERFSLILESASTNQTSMYLCASKSADTQYFGPGTRLTVL.